The T cell receptor (beta chain) under discussion was sequenced for a study of spatial heterogeneity in lung cancer. Time point meaning: sample taken at primary tumor resection. In TCRdb, the 5' RACE reads were re-called with MiXCR into one record per CDR3 protein. The sample holds some 23,000 distinct CDR3 sequences, roughly 6.7% seen once. Study-level points and caveats: Tumor mutation counts were tracked by expanded intratumoral alpha and beta TCR counts.

This clonotype was seen repeatedly, ten times or more. Its antigen is currently unknown. V was clipped by 1 base and J by 0 bases, with 12 bases between them. The CDR3 has 15 amino acids. Germline V gene sequence: CDR1 SQVTM, CDR2 ANQGSEA. The sequence was obtained from a male donor with early-stage non-small cell lung cancer. This material consisted of lung tumor tissue, taken at surgery. The rearrangement uses TRBV29-1 and TRBJ1-1, with D unresolved. This CDR3 is CSVEGVAGVNTEAFF. The CDR3 region has the DNA TGCAGCGTTGAAGGAGTTGCGGGAGTGAACACTGAAGCTTTCTTT.